This TCR beta chain was sequenced for a study of blood T cells in healthy people across ages (dated by TCRdb to between 2014 and 2017). Broadly, across the study: In model experiments, template switching captured roughly one uniquely barcoded TCR beta cDNA molecule for every two T cells. To track age-related changes in TCR beta repertoire diversity, the study relied on deep sequencing normalized with unique cDNA molecular identifiers. The donors were divided into four age groups: young (average approximately 17 years), middle-aged (almost 40), aged (about 61) and long-lived (nearly 85). To avoid experimental bias, donors of different ages were distributed randomly across sequencing lanes. Two additional independent replicas of 1 million unique cDNA reads from the same blood draw were analyzed for two donors (one aged 18 to 30 and one aged 80 or older).

This clonotype was counted between two and nine times. Its antigen is not yet known. Base quality data are lacking; no much larger clone is found one base away. The cysteine opens and the phenylalanine closes a CDR3 of 14 amino acids. Here the CDR3 DNA is all that survives: 42 bases in frame from base 1. The CDR1 and CDR2 encoded by the germline V gene (reference sequence) are DFQATT and SNEGSKA. Receptor amplification or capture employed 5' RACE. Sequencer: Illumina HiSeq 2500. A second PCR of about 6 to 11 cycles was run with a J-beta primer mix and a sample-barcoded 5' primer. Each TCR beta cDNA molecule received a unique molecular identifier from a template-switch 5' adaptor carrying 12 random nucleotides. Each sample yielded at least 3 million CDR3-containing paired-end reads. All of the RNA was converted into first-strand cDNA using the Mint cDNA synthesis kit, with a TRBC-specific oligonucleotide serving as the primer. All cDNA was treated with uracil-DNA glycosylase and then went through a first 18-cycle PCR with the universal primers M1SS and BC2_uni_R. Under the source paper's analysis protocol: Each sample was normalized by randomly selecting 1 million high-quality reads, each carrying a distinct molecular identifier. Instead of being binned into consensus sequences, reads that shared molecular identifiers were thrown out. MiTCR, set to a Q25 quality threshold and the strictest error-elimination algorithm, was used for CDR3 identification, clonotype clustering and error correction. A nonparametric unseen species model using Euler transformation provided a lower-bound estimate of total TCR beta diversity. TCRdb cleaned the public reads at Q25 with fastp, built clones with MiXCR and kept in-frame beta chains. Entries are consolidated by CDR3 protein sequence, retaining the most common genes and DNA. These V and J calls derive from TCRdb rather than the authors' analysis. Within this sample are roughly 900,000 distinct CDR3 sequences, with around 49% of them counted one time only. Over 10% of the sample lies in the top ten.

What the research found in general, with its limitations: Since profiling was done on bulk unsorted PBMCs, naive and antigen-experienced compartments could not be conclusively compared. Observed TCR beta diversity correlated strongly with the percentage of naive T cells measured by flow cytometry. As age increased, observed TCR beta diversity per million T cells dropped in a roughly linear way, and a significant reduction was already evident by age 40. Estimates of total diversity based on one million sequenced T cells were considered lower bounds and underestimates. The CMV infection status of donors was not known, potentially confounding age-related changes in expanded clonotypes. The long-lived group showed more naive CD4+ T cells, fewer expanded clones and increased TCR diversity than the aged group, suggesting age selection.

The roughly 37 donors, aged 6 to 90 years, were systemically healthy Caucasian individuals from Russia. Approximately 9.7 milliliters of peripheral blood were drawn from each donor into EDTA-treated Vacutainer tubes. Ficoll-Paque density-gradient centrifugation was used to isolate PBMCs, with at least 6.5 million per sample. Trizol reagent was used to extract total RNA from the PBMCs, yielding at least 5.5 micrograms per sample. For every donor, an aliquot of PBMCs went through flow cytometry to measure the percentages of naive CD45RAhigh/CD27high T cells. Sequences were obtained from blood. The receptor comes from a young man in good health. The receptor chain draws on TRBV20-1 and TRBJ2-1; a weak D assignment points to TRBD2 (6 bases agree). Gene TRBJ2-7 matches the end of the DNA better, so the J call may be wrong. The DNA sequence is TGCAGTGCTATAGGGGCCGGGGGCTCCTACGAGCAGTACTTC. Its protein is CSAIGAGGSYEQYF.